Listed here are 28 T cell receptor beta chains from one sample, sequenced in a study of blood T cell repertoires in COVID-19. Method: immunoSEQ multiplex PCR; TCRdb's copy keeps in-frame clones and lacks some. Of 60,000 to 70,000 clones listed, about 91% are singletons. The specimen was peripheral blood. The receptors were sampled from a human donor with active COVID-19. The donor label of this sample is uncertain.

This clone was counted once. The chain is built from TRBV7-2 and TRBJ2-7, with D perhaps matching TRBD2 (6 bases). CDR3 length: 14 residues. Germline V CDR1 and CDR2: SGHTA, FQGNSA. V lost 5 bases to trimming and J lost 2 bases, with 13 bases between them. The CDR3 spells CASSPTRQTYEQYF. CDR3 bases: TGTGCCAGCAGCCCGACTAGACAGACCTACGAGCAGTACTTC.

This clone was detected a few times. The chain carries TRBV9 and TRBJ1-1; unclear D gene. The germline V and J ends were trimmed by 0 bases and 1 base, with 4 bases remaining between them. The V gene's germline CDR1 is SGDLS and CDR2 YYNGEE. The CDR3 runs 13 residues. The CDR3, as DNA: TGTGCCAGCAGCGTAGAGCCGAACACTGAAGCTTTCTTT. Translating it yields CASSVEPNTEAFF.

A few counts support this clone. The CDR3: CASSLWLGQMNTEAFF. CDR3 DNA sequence: TGTGCCAGCAGCCTGTGGCTGGGACAGATGAACACTGAAGCTTTCTTT. This chain connects TRBV5-4 to TRBJ1-1, with 7 positions matching TRBD1. The CDR3 runs 16 residues. CDR1 and CDR2 from the germline V gene are SGHNT and YYREEE (reference sequence). V was pared by 4 bases and J by 0 bases, with 9 bases of the junction left unmatched.

The J gene is TRBJ1-2, the V gene TRBV6-5, with D tentatively TRBD1 (6 bases). CDR3 length: 14 amino acids. Germline V gives CDR1 MNHEY, CDR2 SVGAGI. Trimming cost V 8 bases and J 2 bases, with 15 bases left between them. In DNA form, the CDR3 reads TGTGCCAGCTCCCGGACAGAAGCAAACTATGGCTACACCTTC. Amino acid sequence: CASSRTEANYGYTF.

V gene TRBV11-3 combines with J gene TRBJ2-7; TRBD1 agrees at 9 bases. Germline trimming cut 8 bases from V and 6 bases from J; bases unmatched to any gene: 8. The germline CDR1 and CDR2 sequences are SGHNT and YENEEA. The CDR3 consists of 13 residues. In DNA, the CDR3 is TGTGCCAGCGCTCGGGACAGGGTTTCCGAGCAGTACTTC. It yields the protein CASARDRVSEQYF.

This clone has only a few counts. The chain carries TRBV11-1 and TRBJ2-7; a weak D match, TRBD2 (5 bases). The CDR3 contains 15 residues. The germline CDR1 and CDR2 sequences are SGHAT and FQDESV (reference sequence). V lost 2 bases and J 4 bases, leaving 15 bases between the germline ends. This chain's CDR3 is CASSLTAGRGYEQYF. The DNA of the CDR3 is TGTGCCAGCAGCTTAACGGCGGGCCGAGGGTACGAGCAGTACTTC.

The chain carries TRBV6-5 and TRBJ2-7; 7 nucleotides agree with TRBD1. Trimming removed 6 bases from V and 0 bases from J; junction bases left unmatched: 8. The CDR3 runs to 15 residues. Germline V gives CDR1 MNHEY, CDR2 SVGAGI. The CDR3 region is CASRKTNRGSYEQYF. The CDR3 bases are TGTGCCAGCAGGAAGACGAACAGGGGCTCCTACGAGCAGTACTTC.

V gene TRBV20-1 combines with J gene TRBJ2-7; 11 nucleotides align to TRBD2. The germline V gene encodes CDR1 DFQATT and CDR2 SNEGSKA (reference sequence). The CDR3 is made up of 11 amino acids. The CDR3 DNA is TGCAGAGGGACTAGCGGCCACGAGCAGTACTTC. Amino acid sequence: CRGTSGHEQYF.

The genes are TRBV6-5 and TRBJ1-2; possibly TRBD1 for D (5 bases). The germline gives CDR1 MNHEY, CDR2 SVGAGI. Trimming removed 6 bases from V and 8 bases from J, with 13 bases in between. The CDR3 is 12 residues long. The CDR3 protein is CASSPKGHGYTF. In DNA, the CDR3 is TGTGCCAGCAGCCCCAAGGGGCACGGCTACACCTTC.

The rearrangement uses TRBV7-8 and TRBJ1-2; 7 bases are a match to TRBD1. CDR3 length: 13 residues. The germline V gene encodes CDR1 SGHVS and CDR2 FQNEAQ. With V trimmed by 0 bases and J by 8 bases, 3 bases remained unmatched. The CDR3 nucleotides read TGTGCCAGCAGCTTAGCCGACAGGGACGGCTACACCTTC. It specifies CASSLADRDGYTF.

The chain carries TRBV27 and TRBJ1-6; D call uncertain. Germline V CDR1 and CDR2: MNHEY, SMNVEV (reference sequence). The ends were cut back, 5 bases at V and 14 bases at J, with 22 bases in the middle. This CDR3 is 15 amino acids long. CDR3 amino acids: CASSPARRDLLALHF. CDR3 coding DNA: TGTGCCAGCAGTCCCGCGAGGCGGGATCTTTTGGCCCTCCACTTT.

The chain joins TRBV7-2 to TRBJ1-5; 10 bases line up with TRBD1. Germline values: CDR1 SGHTA, CDR2 FQGNSA. This CDR3 has 15 amino acids. V trimming: 5 bases; J trimming: 4 bases; junction bases outside the gene matches: 5. The DNA of the CDR3 is TGTGCCAGCAGCCTCCGGACAGGGGGGAATCAGCCCCAGCATTTT. Amino acid sequence: CASSLRTGGNQPQHF.

V gene TRBV6-1 combines with J gene TRBJ1-5; 7 nucleotides align to TRBD1. The junction had 6 bases not matched to a gene; V was cut back by 4 bases and J by 0 bases. The germline gives CDR1 MNHNS, CDR2 SASEGT. This CDR3 has 16 amino acids. For the CDR3, the DNA is TGTGCCAGCAGTGGCCGACAGGGCGGTAGCAATCAGCCCCAGCATTTT. Protein product: CASSGRQGGSNQPQHF.

The chain uses TRBV24-1 and TRBJ2-1; D not certain. Trimming took off 4 bases at V and 10 bases at J, with 13 bases between the two ends. This CDR3 spans 13 amino acids. The germline gives CDR1 KGHDR, CDR2 SFDVKD. The CDR3 nucleotides read TGTGCCACCAGTGACCCCCCCTACAGAGAGCAGTTCTTC. The encoded protein is CATSDPPYREQFF.

This sequence joins TRBV24-1 and TRBJ2-1, with TRBD2 matching over 8 bases. Germline V gene data show CDR1 as KGHDR and CDR2 as SFDVKD. The junction had 8 bases not matched to a gene; V was cut back by 3 bases and J by 2 bases. The CDR3 is 17 amino acids. CDR3 in amino acids: CATSDVIAGSTYNEQFF. The CDR3 nucleotides read TGTGCCACCAGTGATGTCATAGCGGGAAGCACCTACAATGAGCAGTTCTTC.

The chain uses TRBV28 and TRBJ1-6, with TRBD1 matching over 7 bases. The V gene end was trimmed by 9 bases and the J gene end by 7 bases; junction bases not matched to a gene: 12. CDR3 length equals 15 residues. Germline values: CDR1 MDHEN, CDR2 SYDVKM. DNA for the CDR3: TGTGCCAGTAGACAGGGTCCCTGGGGCAATTCACCCCTCCACTTT. This sequence encodes CASRQGPWGNSPLHF.

The V and J genes are TRBV19 and TRBJ2-1; the D gene is possibly TRBD2 (6 bases). Trimming left V 3 bases short and J 5 bases short, with 11 bases between. The CDR3 consists of 14 residues. CDR1 and CDR2 from the germline V gene are LNHDA and SQIVND (reference sequence). This CDR3 reads CASSISGRHNEQFF. The CDR3 region has the DNA TGTGCCAGTAGTATCTCCGGGAGACACAATGAGCAGTTCTTC.

The V call is TRBV24-1, the J call TRBJ2-1; TRBD2 agrees at 10 bases. J lost 5 bases, V lost 10 bases, and 7 bases had no gene match. The CDR3 covers 14 residues. CDR1 is KGHDR, CDR2 SFDVKD, per germline. CDR3 residues: CATAASGSNNEQFF. The CDR3 DNA follows: TGTGCCACGGCGGCTAGCGGGAGCAACAATGAGCAGTTCTTC.

The rearrangement links TRBV7-8 to TRBJ2-5; 11 bases map to TRBD2. V was pared by 0 bases and J by 5 bases, with 11 bases of the junction left unmatched. The germline gives CDR1 SGHVS, CDR2 FQNEAQ. CDR3 length: 18 residues. The CDR3 DNA is TGTGCCAGCAGCTTAGCGCGTATTCTAGCGGGAGGTAGGGAGACCCAGTACTTC. Its protein is CASSLARILAGGRETQYF.

The V call is TRBV6-5, the J call TRBJ1-3, with 11 bases identical to TRBD1. The germline CDR1 and CDR2 sequences are MNHEY and SVGAGI. V was pared by 6 bases and J by 6 bases, with 4 bases of the junction left unmatched. The CDR3 totals 14 residues. The CDR3 protein is CASRAGQGANTIYF. CDR3 bases: TGTGCCAGCAGAGCAGGACAGGGGGCAAACACCATATATTTT.

The chain uses TRBV10-3 and TRBJ2-5, with 7 bases aligning to TRBD1. The CDR3 covers 15 residues. The junction had 11 bases not matched to a gene; V was cut back by 6 bases and J by 4 bases. Germline assignment: CDR1 ENHRY and CDR2 SYGVKD. For the CDR3, the DNA is TGTGCCATCAGCGGGCAAACAGGGGTTGGAGAGACCCAGTACTTC. It encodes CAISGQTGVGETQYF.

The chain combines TRBV2 with TRBJ1-3, with D perhaps TRBD1 (5 bases). The CDR3 covers 16 residues. The V end was cut by 4 bases, the J end by 4 bases, with 17 bases between. Germline CDR1 is SNHLY and CDR2 is FYNNEI. The CDR3 bases are TGTGCCAGCAGTGTGGGGGGGTCACACTCAGGAAACACCATATATTTT. Amino acid sequence: CASSVGGSHSGNTIYF.

The chain is built from TRBV2 and TRBJ1-5; 8 bases match TRBD1. The junction had 5 bases not matched to a gene; V was cut back by 4 bases and J by 3 bases. Germline values: CDR1 SNHLY, CDR2 FYNNEI. The CDR3 sequence is 15 residues long. The CDR3: CASSGQGRYNQPQHF. CDR3 sequence (DNA): TGTGCCAGCAGTGGACAGGGGCGATACAATCAGCCCCAGCATTTT. The complete variable domain, with remaining parts taken from reference TRBV2 and TRBJ1-5, reads EPEVTQTPSHQVTQMGQEVILRCVPISNHLYFYWYRQILGQKVEFLVSFYNNEISEKSEIFDDQFSVERPDGSNFTLKIRSTKLEDSAMYFCASSGQGRYNQPQHFGDGTRLSIL.

The J gene is TRBJ2-7, the V gene TRBV18, with 10 bases lining up with TRBD1. V lost 6 bases, J lost 5 bases, and 10 bases stayed unmatched. This CDR3 has 15 amino acids. CDR1 and CDR2 (germline): KGHSH, LQKENI. The CDR3 reads CASSQRDRGSNEQYF. CDR3 DNA: TGTGCCAGCTCCCAACGGGACAGGGGATCCAACGAGCAGTACTTC. Complete variable domain (other parts from reference TRBV18 and TRBJ2-7): NAGVMQNPRHLVRRRGQEARLRCSPMKGHSHVYWYRQLPEEGLKFMVYLQKENIIDESGMPKERFSAEFPKEGPSILRIQQVVRGDSAAYFCASSQRDRGSNEQYFGPGTRLTVT.

This clone was seen a single time. The V gene is TRBV7-2, the J gene TRBJ1-1; possibly TRBD1 for D (5 bases). CDR1 is SGHTA and CDR2 is FQGNSA in the germline V gene. Trimming removed 4 bases from V and 2 bases from J, with 8 bases in between. The CDR3 is 13 amino acids. The CDR3 DNA is TGTGCCAGCAGCTCCGACAGTAACACTGAAGCTTTCTTT. Residues: CASSSDSNTEAFF.

The table lists this clone with a few counts. V is TRBV2 and J is TRBJ2-3, with D maybe TRBD1 (5 bases). V was shortened by 5 bases and J by 4 bases, with 19 bases between the two germline ends. Germline V gene sequence: CDR1 SNHLY, CDR2 FYNNEI. This CDR3 spans 16 amino acids. CDR3 DNA: TGTGCCAGCAGTCAGACAGCCGTGGTGATTTCAGATACGCAGTATTTT. Translated, it gives CASSQTAVVISDTQYF.

The gene calls are TRBV11-2 and TRBJ2-1; 11 positions match TRBD2. The CDR3 covers 15 residues. J gave up 7 bases and V 5 bases, and 7 bases lay outside the gene matches. The V gene's germline CDR1 is SGHAT and CDR2 FQNNGV. CDR3 nucleotide sequence: TGTGCCAGCAGCCCCCCGGGACTAGCGGTAAATGAGCAGTTCTTC. This codes for CASSPPGLAVNEQFF.

The gene calls are TRBV29-1 and TRBJ2-1, with 7 bases matching TRBD2. J lost 6 bases, V lost 3 bases, and 5 bases had no gene match. CDR1 SQVTM and CDR2 ANQGSEA come from the germline V gene. The CDR3 is made up of 13 amino acids. The DNA for the CDR3 is TGCAGCGTTGAGAGGACTAGTCTCAATGAGCAGTTCTTC. This gives the protein CSVERTSLNEQFF.